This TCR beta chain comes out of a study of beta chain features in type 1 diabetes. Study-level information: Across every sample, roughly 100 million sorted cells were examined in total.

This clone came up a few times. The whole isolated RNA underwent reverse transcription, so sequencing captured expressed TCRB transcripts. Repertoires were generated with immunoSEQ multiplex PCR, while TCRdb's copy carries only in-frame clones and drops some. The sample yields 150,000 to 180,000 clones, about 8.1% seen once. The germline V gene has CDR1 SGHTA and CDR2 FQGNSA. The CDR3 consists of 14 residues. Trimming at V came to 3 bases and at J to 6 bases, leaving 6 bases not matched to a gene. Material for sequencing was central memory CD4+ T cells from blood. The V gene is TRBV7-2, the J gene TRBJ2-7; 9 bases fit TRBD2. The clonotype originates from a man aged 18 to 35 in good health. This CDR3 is CASSFGLAGREQYF. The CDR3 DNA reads TGTGCCAGCAGCTTTGGTCTAGCGGGACGCGAGCAGTACTTC.